These 27 T cell receptor beta chains share one sample of origin, sequenced in a study of blood T cells in healthy people across ages. Then a second PCR, running about 6 to 12 cycles, was carried out with a sample-barcoded 5' primer and a J-beta primer mix. Via MiXCR, TCRdb re-called the 5' RACE reads, giving one row per CDR3 protein. The sample contains hundreds of thousands of distinct CDR3 sequences, around 38% of which appear only once. Sequencing was carried out using blood. The receptors were gathered from a man older than 75 in good health.

This chain uses TRBV4-1 with TRBJ2-7; 9 bases line up with TRBD1. The CDR3 consists of 15 residues. Germline CDR1 and CDR2: MGHRA and YSYEKL. Unmatched junction bases numbered 11, after V lost 4 bases and J lost 7 bases. The CDR3 spells CASSRTGGAGNEQYF. In DNA form, the CDR3 reads TGCGCCAGCAGCCGCACAGGGGGCGCTGGCAATGAGCAGTACTTC.

V usage is TRBV6-4 and J usage is TRBJ2-3, with D unresolved. Germline lookup yields CDR1 MRHNA and CDR2 SNTAGT. The V end was cut by 7 bases, the J end by 2 bases, with 13 bases between. The CDR3 runs to 14 residues. The CDR3 loop reads CASKRQDDTDTQYF. CDR3 in DNA: TGTGCCAGCAAGAGACAAGACGACACAGATACGCAGTATTTT.

The chain joins TRBV6-6 to TRBJ2-5, with 9 bases identical to TRBD1. V gave up 7 bases and J gave up 4 bases; unmatched junction bases: 7. CDR3 length equals 14 residues. The germline gives CDR1 MNHNY, CDR2 SVGAGI (reference sequence). CDR3 coding DNA: TGTGCCAGCAACAAGGACAGGGGAGGAGAGACCCAGTACTTC. Residues: CASNKDRGGETQYF.

V gene TRBV6-5 combines with J gene TRBJ2-1; unclear D gene. Germline loops: CDR1 MNHEY, CDR2 SVGAGI. V gave up 6 bases and J gave up 4 bases, with 19 bases separating them. CDR3 length: 16 amino acids. The CDR3 sequence is CASSLTGSGWYNEQFF. In nucleotides, the CDR3 is TGTGCCAGCAGCCTAACCGGGTCCGGGTGGTACAATGAGCAGTTCTTC.

This clonotype was observed a handful of times. The chain combines TRBV21-1 with TRBJ2-5; the D call in the table, TRBD1, was not verified against the DNA. TRBV21-1 is classified as a pseudogene. This CDR3 comprises 18 residues. The CDR3 sequence: CASSKSTSGTGAEETQYF. Here the CDR3 DNA reads TGTGCCAGCAGCAAATCCACCTCCGGGACAGGGGCTGAAGAGACCCAGTACTTC.

Regarding this clonotype: A much bigger clone sits one base away, suggesting this may be a read error. The chain uses TRBV3-1 and TRBJ2-3; 9 nucleotides align to TRBD1. The CDR3 extends over 15 amino acids. V lost 3 bases, J lost 1 base, and 2 bases stayed unmatched. Germline-derived CDR1 and CDR2 are LGHDT and YNNKEL (reference sequence). The CDR3 sequence is CASSHRTGGTDTQYF. CDR3 coding DNA: TGTGCCAGCAGCCACAGGACAGGGGGCACAGATACGCAGTATTTT.

This chain uses TRBV18 with TRBJ1-4, with 8 bases that match TRBD1. Germline V gene data show CDR1 as KGHSH and CDR2 as LQKENI. This CDR3 comprises 17 residues. V lost 6 bases to trimming and J lost 0 bases; unmatched junction nucleotides: 9. The CDR3, as DNA: TGTGCCAGCTCGCTTGGGACAGGCAGTGCAACTAATGAAAAACTGTTTTTT. It encodes CASSLGTGSATNEKLFF.

Ten or more counts support this clonotype. V is TRBV2 and J is TRBJ2-6; D ambiguous. The V end lost 4 bases, the J end lost 0 bases, and 7 bases lay between the germline ends. The CDR3 is 15 amino acids. In germline, CDR1 is SNHLY, CDR2 FYNNEI. Here the CDR3 DNA reads TGTGCCAGCAGTGGTCGGAGCTCTGGGGCCAACGTCCTGACTTTC. As protein: CASSGRSSGANVLTF.

This chain connects TRBV4-1 to TRBJ1-2; unclear D gene. CDR3 length equals 16 residues. With 1 base removed from V and 1 base from J, the gap between germline ends came to 13 bases. Germline V gives CDR1 MGHRA, CDR2 YSYEKL. The CDR3 loop reads CASSQASAELNYGYTF. In DNA form, the CDR3 reads TGCGCCAGCAGCCAAGCTTCAGCCGAGCTTAACTATGGCTACACCTTC.

This clonotype showed up just a few times. V is TRBV7-2 and J is TRBJ2-3, with D maybe TRBD1 (6 bases). V was cut by 5 bases and J by 6 bases, with 18 bases left in between. The CDR3 is 15 residues long. Germline V CDR1 and CDR2: SGHTA, FQGNSA. CDR3 loop: CASSPPGTRADTQYF. CDR3 nucleotide sequence: TGTGCCAGCAGCCCGCCCGGGACAAGGGCGGATACGCAGTATTTT.

The rearrangement uses TRBV27 and TRBJ2-5; D is perhaps TRBD2 (5 bases). Near its end, the DNA agrees better with TRBJ2-7, so the J call may be wrong. The CDR3 extends over 13 amino acids. CDR1 MNHEY and CDR2 SMNVEV come from the germline V gene (reference sequence). The CDR3 is CATRGSLPYEQYF. DNA of the CDR3: TGTGCCACTAGAGGGTCCCTCCCTTACGAGCAGTACTTC.

CDR3 residues: CASTLAGTSGRTREQYF. CDR3 in DNA: TGTGCCAGCACCCTAGCCGGGACTAGCGGGAGGACAAGAGAGCAGTACTTC. The chain employs TRBV28 and TRBJ2-7; TRBD2 agrees at 15 bases. This CDR3 is built from 17 residues. Trimming removed 7 bases from V and 7 bases from J; junction bases left unmatched: 14. Germline assignment: CDR1 MDHEN and CDR2 SYDVKM.

The J gene is TRBJ2-3, the V gene TRBV5-4, with 13 positions matching TRBD2. Germline lookup yields CDR1 SGHNT and CDR2 YYREEE (reference sequence). CDR3 length: 15 amino acids. V lost 4 bases and J lost 6; bases outside the gene matches: 5. Written as DNA, the CDR3 is TGTGCCAGCAGCCCGGGACTAGCGGGGAGGGATACGCAGTATTTT. Translated: CASSPGLAGRDTQYF.

The table lists this clonotype with a few counts. The chain couples TRBV6-6 to TRBJ2-7; 10 bases map to TRBD2. The CDR3 is 15 amino acids. Germline V CDR1 and CDR2: MNHNY, SVGAGI (reference sequence). V lost 2 bases, J lost 0 bases, and 1 base stayed unmatched. The CDR3 DNA follows: TGTGCCAGCAGTTACGTAGCGGGGGGCTCCTACGAGCAGTACTTC. Amino acids: CASSYVAGGSYEQYF.

The chain has TRBV30 and TRBJ2-4, with D unresolved. Deletions cut 5 bases from V and 2 bases from J, with 19 bases between. This CDR3 contains 16 residues. From germline, CDR1 is GTSNPN and CDR2 SVGIG (reference sequence). DNA for the CDR3: TGTGCCTGGGGGAATAGTCGGGTGGGTTCCAAAAACATTCAGTACTTC. As protein: CAWGNSRVGSKNIQYF.

The chain employs TRBV20-1 and TRBJ2-7; tentatively, D is TRBD1 or TRBD2 (5 bases each). Trimming left V 5 bases short and J 7 bases short, with 18 bases between. Germline values: CDR1 DFQATT, CDR2 SNEGSKA (reference sequence). CDR3 length equals 13 residues. The CDR3 sequence is CSASTRADNEQYF. The CDR3 DNA reads TGCAGTGCTTCTACTAGGGCGGACAATGAGCAGTACTTC.

V usage is TRBV7-2 and J usage is TRBJ2-7; D is unresolved. The CDR3 sequence is 15 residues long. V was trimmed by 0 bases and J by 1 base, leaving 10 bases between them. Germline CDR1 and CDR2: SGHTA and FQGNSA. In DNA form, the CDR3 reads TGTGCCAGCAGCTTAGCAAGTTCTACGTCCTACGAGCAGTACTTC. Protein sequence: CASSLASSTSYEQYF.

This chain connects TRBV6-2 or TRBV6-3 to TRBJ2-7, with 8 bases identical to TRBD1. The better agreement between TRBJ2-5 and the DNA end casts doubt on the J call. This CDR3 is built from 13 residues. Germline assignment: CDR1 MNHEY and CDR2 SVGEGT. CDR3: CASSYGQGGTQYF. The CDR3 DNA follows: TGTGCCAGCAGTTACGGACAGGGCGGGACCCAGTACTTC.

Regarding this clonotype: Germline is not matched at one junction end, which may reflect a read error. The gene calls are TRBV7-8 and TRBJ2-3; a possible D gene is TRBD2 (5 bases). This CDR3 spans 13 amino acids. Germline V lookup: CDR1 SGHVS, CDR2 FQNEAQ. The CDR3 loop reads CASSLASTATQYF. The CDR3 DNA reads TGTGCCAGCAGCCTAGCCTCCACAGCTACGCAGTATTTT.

This clonotype was counted a few times. The CDR3 DNA reads TGTGCCAGCAGTTTCGAACAGGGACTAGCGGGAGCCGAGCAGTACTTC. The encoded protein is CASSFEQGLAGAEQYF. V gene TRBV6-5 combines with J gene TRBJ2-5; TRBD2 aligns across 14 bases. The J call could be wrong; TRBJ2-7 is a better fit for the DNA end. CDR1 is MNHEY and CDR2 is SVGAGI in the germline V gene. The length of the CDR3 is 16 residues.

The chain links TRBV20-1 to TRBJ2-3, with TRBD2 identical over 10 bases. CDR1 DFQATT and CDR2 SNEGSKA come from the germline V gene (reference sequence). Trimming cost V 7 bases and J 2 bases; bases outside gene matches: 6. The CDR3 loop spans 14 amino acids. Written as DNA, the CDR3 is TGCAGTGTTAGCGGGGGGTTTGACACAGATACGCAGTATTTT. It is translated as CSVSGGFDTDTQYF.

This clonotype has a count of ten or more. The V call is TRBV29-1, the J call TRBJ2-3; the D gene is possibly TRBD1 (5 bases). Trimming left V 3 bases short and J 2 bases short, with 12 bases between. The germline V gene encodes CDR1 SQVTM and CDR2 ANQGSEA. The CDR3 length is 14 residues. For the CDR3, the DNA is TGCAGCGTTGATGGGGCGCAATCCACAGATACGCAGTATTTT. This encodes CSVDGAQSTDTQYF.

Only a few counts were recorded for this clonotype. This chain connects TRBV6-2 or TRBV6-3 to TRBJ1-4, with TRBD1 matching over 7 bases. Looked up from germline, CDR1 is MNHEY and CDR2 is SVGEGT. Losses at the gene ends were 5 bases for V and 8 bases for J; bases not matched to a gene: 8. The CDR3 extends over 14 amino acids. The CDR3 sequence is CASSNDRVGEKLFF. CDR3 nucleotides: TGTGCCAGCAGTAACGACAGGGTAGGAGAAAAACTGTTTTTT.

This clonotype has more than one count but fewer than ten. The chain recombines TRBV7-2 with TRBJ1-1; D gene ambiguous. V shed 1 base and J shed 0 bases, with 12 bases lying between them. The CDR3 consists of 16 residues. Germline V CDR1 and CDR2: SGHTA, FQGNSA. CDR3 nucleotide sequence: TGTGCCAGCAGCTTAGAGGCCAGGTCCCTGAACACTGAAGCTTTCTTT. Its translation: CASSLEARSLNTEAFF.

The chain carries TRBV18 and TRBJ1-6; 7 nucleotides align to TRBD1. The V and J ends lost 4 bases and 5 bases, in that order; junction bases with no gene match: 8. This CDR3 has 16 residues. The germline V gene encodes CDR1 KGHSH and CDR2 LQKENI. Here the CDR3 DNA reads TGTGCCAGCTCACGAGGCCCGGGACAGAATAATTCACCCCTCCACTTT. The encoded protein is CASSRGPGQNNSPLHF.

This sequence joins TRBV12-3 or TRBV12-4 and TRBJ2-5; 8 bases are a match to TRBD1. The J call is in doubt because the DNA end fits TRBJ2-7 better. This CDR3 contains 14 residues. In nucleotides, the CDR3 is TGTGCCAGCAGTCTCCAGACAGGGGCGAACGAGCAGTACTTC. Its protein product is CASSLQTGANEQYF.

The table lists this clonotype with a few counts. The chain uses TRBV6-2 or TRBV6-3 and TRBJ1-5, with D hard to call. Germline CDR1 reads MNHEY; CDR2 reads SVGEGT. V was clipped by 6 bases and J by 5 bases, with 14 bases between them. CDR3 length equals 14 residues. Here the CDR3 reads CASRRREIYQPQHF. CDR3 DNA sequence: TGTGCCAGCAGGCGCCGGGAGATATATCAGCCCCAGCATTTT.